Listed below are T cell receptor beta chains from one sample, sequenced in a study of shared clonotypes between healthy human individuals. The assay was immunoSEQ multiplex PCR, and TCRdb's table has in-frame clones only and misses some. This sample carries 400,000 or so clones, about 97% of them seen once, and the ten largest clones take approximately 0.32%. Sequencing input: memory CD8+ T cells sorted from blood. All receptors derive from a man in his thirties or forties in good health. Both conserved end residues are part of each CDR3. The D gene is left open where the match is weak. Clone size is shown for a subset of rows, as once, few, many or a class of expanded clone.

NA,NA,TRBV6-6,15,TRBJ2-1,TGTGCCAGCAGTTACTCGTGGGGGGCTTACAATGAGCAGTTCTTC,CASSYSWGAYNEQFF
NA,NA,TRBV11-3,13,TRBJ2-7,TGTGCCAGCAGTTTAGGACCGGACTACGAGCAGTACTTC,CASSLGPDYEQYF
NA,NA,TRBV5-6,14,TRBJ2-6,TGTGCCAGCAGCCACCCCTCTGGGGCCAACGTCCTGACTTTC,CASSHPSGANVLTF
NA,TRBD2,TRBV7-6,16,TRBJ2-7,TGTGCCAGCAGCTTAGGGGCGGGAGGAGGCTCCTACGAGCAGTACTTC,CASSLGAGGGSYEQYF
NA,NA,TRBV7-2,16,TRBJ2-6,TGTGCCAGCAGCTCCCGAACAGGGTGGGGGGCCAACGTCCTGACTTTC,CASSSRTGWGANVLTF
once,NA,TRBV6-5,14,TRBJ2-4,TGTGCCAGCAGTTCCGGGGGGCGGGGGTACATTCAGTACTTC,CASSSGGRGYIQYF
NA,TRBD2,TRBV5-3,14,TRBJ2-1,TGTGCCAGAAGCCCTCGGACTAGCGACAATGAGCAGTTCTTC,CARSPRTSDNEQFF
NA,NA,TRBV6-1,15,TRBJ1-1,TGTGCCAGCAGTGAAGCTTTGTACGGGACTCGGGCAGCTTTCTTT,CASSEALYGTRAAFF
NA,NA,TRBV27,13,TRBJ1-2,TGTGCCAGCAGTTTATCCCGGACGTATGGCTACACCTTC,CASSLSRTYGYTF
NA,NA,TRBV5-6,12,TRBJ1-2,TGTGCCAGCAGCACCCCGGGGTATGGCTACACCTTC,CASSTPGYGYTF
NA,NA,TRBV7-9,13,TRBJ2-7,TGTGCCAGCAGCTTAGCGGCTGGGTACGAGCAGTACTTC,CASSLAAGYEQYF
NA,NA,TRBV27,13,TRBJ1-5,TGTGCCAGCAGTTTCCGGGAAGGGCAGCCCCAGCATTTT,CASSFREGQPQHF
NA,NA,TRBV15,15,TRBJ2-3,TGTGCCACCCCCGTCAGGGGCGAAAGCACAGATACGCAGTATTTT,CATPVRGESTDTQYF
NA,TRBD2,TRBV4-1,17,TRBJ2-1,TGCGCCAGCAGCCAAGCCACTAGCGGGAGCCGGGTCAATGAGCAGTTCTTC,CASSQATSGSRVNEQFF
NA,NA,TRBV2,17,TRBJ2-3,TGTGCCAGCTCAGGTGCAGGCCGGATCTCTAGCACAGATACGCAGTATTTT,CASSGAGRISSTDTQYF
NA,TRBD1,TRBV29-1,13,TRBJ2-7,TGCAGCGCCCTGGGACAGGGATGGGGCGAGCAGTACTTC,CSALGQGWGEQYF
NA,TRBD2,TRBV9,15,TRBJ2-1,TGTGCCAGCAGCGTAGGACTAGCGTTTTACAATGAGCAGTTCTTC,CASSVGLAFYNEQFF
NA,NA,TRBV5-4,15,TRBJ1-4,TGTGCCAGCAGCCGTCGGGACACGGCTTATGAAAAACTGTTTTTT,CASSRRDTAYEKLFF
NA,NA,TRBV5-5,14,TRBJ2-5,TGTGCCAGCAGCTTGGGGCGGTACCAAGAGACCCAGTACTTC,CASSLGRYQETQYF
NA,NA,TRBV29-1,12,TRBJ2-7,TGCAGCGTTGGGACAAACTCCTACGAGCAGTACTTC,CSVGTNSYEQYF
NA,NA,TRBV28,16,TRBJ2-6,TGTGCCAGCAGTTTCCTTTGGGTGACTGGGGCCAACGTCCTGACTTTC,CASSFLWVTGANVLTF
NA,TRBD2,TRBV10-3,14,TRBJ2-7,TGTGCCATCAGGACTAGCGGGAGCTCCTACGAGCAGTACTTC,CAIRTSGSSYEQYF
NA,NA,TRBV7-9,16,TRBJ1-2,TGTGCCAGCAGCTTACAGGGGATAGATCGAGATTATGGCTACACCTTC,CASSLQGIDRDYGYTF
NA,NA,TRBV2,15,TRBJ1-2,TGTGCCAGCAGTCGACAGCCGTTAGCTAACTATGGCTACACCTTC,CASSRQPLANYGYTF
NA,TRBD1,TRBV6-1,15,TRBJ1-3,TGTGCCAGCAGTGATTCGACAGGGATTGCGAACACCATATATTTT,CASSDSTGIANTIYF
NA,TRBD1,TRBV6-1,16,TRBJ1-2,TGTGCCAGCAGTGAAGACAGGGGGCGAGGTAACTATGGCTACACCTTC,CASSEDRGRGNYGYTF
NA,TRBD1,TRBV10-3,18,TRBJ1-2,TGTGCCATCAGTGGTTCCCGACAGGGGAGAGGTAGTGGCTTTGGCTACACCTTC,CAISGSRQGRGSGFGYTF